The 11 T cell receptor beta chains in this list originate from one sample, sequenced in a study of OX40 agonist ivuxolimab in advanced cancers. Assay used: immunoSEQ multiplex PCR; TCRdb lists only in-frame clones, some missing. The table shows some 35,000 clones, with approximately 89% occurring only once. Sequencing used CD4+ or CD8+ T cells sorted from blood, obtained in a trial of the OX40 agonist ivuxolimab. These TCRs come from an adult with an advanced solid tumor such as melanoma, head and neck, liver or kidney cancer.

CDR3 in amino acids: CASSRTGSSYEQYF. CDR3 DNA sequence: TGTGCCAGCAGCCGTACGGGTAGCTCCTACGAGCAGTACTTC. The chain carries TRBV5-8 and TRBJ2-5; D call uncertain. The J call may be mistaken, given a closer DNA end match to TRBJ2-7. CDR3 length: 14 amino acids. Germline V gives CDR1 SGHTS, CDR2 YDEGEE.

In nucleotides, the CDR3 is TGTGCCAGCAGCCCGGACCCCGGGACTCCTACCTACGAGCAGTACTTC. Protein: CASSPDPGTPTYEQYF. The chain employs TRBV13 and TRBJ2-5; TRBD2 might be the D (6 bases). The J call is in doubt because the DNA end fits TRBJ2-7 better. This CDR3 comprises 16 residues. Germline assignment: CDR1 PRHDT and CDR2 FYEKMQ (reference sequence).

The chain carries TRBV10-3 and TRBJ2-1, with 7 positions matching TRBD1. V lost 9 bases and J lost 6; bases outside the gene matches: 5. The CDR3 spans 12 residues. Germline V CDR1 and CDR2: ENHRY, SYGVKD. In DNA, the CDR3 is TGTGCCATGGGACAGCTAGGCAATGAGCAGTTCTTC. The encoded protein is CAMGQLGNEQFF.

The chain links TRBV11-2 to TRBJ2-1; D gene uncertain. Germline V CDR1 and CDR2: SGHAT, FQNNGV. CDR3 size: 12 residues. The V and J ends lost 1 base and 10 bases respectively, with 8 bases between them. As DNA, the CDR3 is TGTGCCAGCAGCTTAGTGAGCCTCGAGCAGTTCTTC. Translating it yields CASSLVSLEQFF.

The V gene is TRBV29-1, the J gene TRBJ1-6; tentative D call: TRBD1 (6 bases). The CDR3 runs 14 residues. V gave up 6 bases and J gave up 8 bases, with 17 bases separating them. CDR1 is SQVTM, CDR2 ANQGSEA, per germline. The CDR3 nucleotides read TGCAGCGTAAGAACAGGGATAGGTGATTCACCCCTCCACTTT. It yields the protein CSVRTGIGDSPLHF. Variable domain in full (rest from reference TRBV29-1 and TRBJ1-6): SAVISQKPSRDICQRGTSLTIQCQVDSQVTMMFWYRQQPGQSLTLIATANQGSEATYESGFVIDKFPISRPNLTFSTLTVSNMSPEDSSIYLCSVRTGIGDSPLHFGNGTRLTVT.

V and J are TRBV6-6 and TRBJ2-7; no clear D. The CDR3 loop spans 13 amino acids. Looked up from germline, CDR1 is MNHNY and CDR2 is SVGAGI (reference sequence). V was shortened by 4 bases and J by 6 bases, with 13 bases between the two germline ends. The CDR3 spells CASSLFRAPEQYF. CDR3 bases: TGTGCCAGCAGTTTATTTAGAGCACCCGAGCAGTACTTC.

This clone was recorded only once. The chain links TRBV29-1 to TRBJ2-3, with 12 nucleotides matching TRBD2. In germline, CDR1 is SQVTM, CDR2 ANQGSEA. The V segment lost 3 bases and the J segment 5 bases; nucleotides outside the gene matches: 6. The CDR3 has 15 amino acids. Here the CDR3 DNA reads TGCAGCGTTGATCTAGCGGGAGGGCCAATAGATACGCAGTATTTT. It is translated as CSVDLAGGPIDTQYF.

The chain recombines TRBV28 with TRBJ2-3; 9 nucleotides line up with TRBD2. The CDR3 length is 17 residues. Germline-derived CDR1 and CDR2 are MDHEN and SYDVKM. The V segment lost 3 bases and the J segment 0 bases; nucleotides outside the gene matches: 7. The CDR3 loop is CASSLGGLAGSTDTQYF. DNA for the CDR3: TGTGCCAGCAGTTTGGGGGGCCTAGCGGGAAGCACAGATACGCAGTATTTT. The variable domain in full, with the rest retrieved from reference TRBV28 and TRBJ2-3, is DVKVTQSSRYLVKRTGEKVFLECVQDMDHENMFWYRQDPGLGLRLIYFSYDVKMKEKGDIPEGYSVSREKKERFSLILESASTNQTSMYLCASSLGGLAGSTDTQYFGPGTRLTVL.

The chain combines TRBV27 with TRBJ2-7; D might be TRBD2 (6 bases). This CDR3 contains 16 residues. The V and J ends lost 3 bases and 6 bases respectively, with 21 bases between them. Germline CDR1 is MNHEY and CDR2 is SMNVEV (reference sequence). CDR3 residues: CASSFSPGLRTPEQYF. The CDR3 region has the DNA TGTGCCAGCAGTTTCTCACCGGGACTGAGGACCCCCGAGCAGTACTTC.

The J gene is TRBJ2-3, the V gene TRBV15; 11 positions agree with TRBD2. Losses at the gene ends were 0 bases for V and 5 bases for J; bases not matched to a gene: 10. The germline V gene encodes CDR1 LNHNV and CDR2 YYDKDF (reference sequence). CDR3 size: 18 residues. Here the CDR3 reads CATSRDTLAGGRGDTQYF. CDR3 nucleotide sequence: TGTGCCACCAGCAGAGATACCTTAGCGGGAGGGAGGGGAGATACGCAGTATTTT.

V is TRBV5-6 and J is TRBJ2-5; TRBD1 matches 8 bases. V was clipped by 4 bases and J by 1 base; unmatched bases: 9. CDR3 size: 16 residues. Per germline, CDR1 SGHDT and CDR2 YYEEEE. CDR3 nucleotides: TGTGCCAGCAGCCTGATCGCAGGGGGCCTCCAAGAGACCCAGTACTTC. It specifies CASSLIAGGLQETQYF.